Sequencing of this TCR beta chain was carried out in a study of T cell repertoires in cytomegalovirus infection. Study details: CMV infection and matching HLA type were both indicated by public TCR beta signatures.

This clonotype was counted between two and nine times. Its antigen remains unidentified. Study findings and constraints: Across the ex vivo response, the dominant clonotypes were HLA-C-restricted CMV-specific TCR beta clonotypes. Cumulative frequency (of public TCR beta family members) identified carriers of CMV plus the relevant HLA.

Using its own MiXCR run on the reads, TCRdb lists one record per CDR3 protein. The data show a few hundred thousand distinct CDR3 sequences, with about 17% seen just once and around 43% held by the top ten. Per germline, CDR1 SEHNR and CDR2 FQNEAQ (reference sequence). Unmatched junction bases numbered 4, after V lost 5 bases and J lost 1 base. This CDR3 spans 14 amino acids. Sequencing input: CD8+ T cells from PBMCs. The source is a human donor in good health (CMV status not recorded). Some clones in this sample may be carry-over from other donors' samples. The chain recombines TRBV7-9 with TRBJ2-7; TRBD1 agrees at 8 bases. The CDR3 reads CASSVDRGSYEQYF. The DNA for the CDR3 is TGTGCCAGCAGCGTAGACAGGGGTTCCTACGAGCAGTACTTC. The full variable domain, its missing parts supplied by reference TRBV7-9 and TRBJ2-7, is DTGVSQNPRHKITKRGQNVTFRCDPISEHNRLYWYRQTLGQGPEFLTYFQNEAQLEKSRLLSDRFSAERPKGSFSTLEIQRTEQGDSAMYLCASSVDRGSYEQYFGPGTRLTVT.